This T cell receptor (beta chain) derives from a study of patients and donors after allogeneic stem cell transplantation. A single record per CDR3 protein comes from TCRdb applying MiXCR to the RT-PCR reads. The sample lists over 400,000 distinct CDR3 sequences, under 20% seen once, with roughly 7% in the top ten. Germline-derived CDR1 and CDR2 are SQVTM and ANQGSEA. The CDR3 is made up of 13 amino acids. With 6 bases clipped from V and 6 bases from J, the junction kept 7 bases outside the gene matches. This clonotype has a handful of counts. V and J are TRBV29-1 and TRBJ2-2, with TRBD1 matching over 7 bases. Sequencing input: blood, either unsorted or a sorted T cell fraction (not recorded which). The sequence derives from a human donor who was either an allogeneic HSCT recipient or a stem cell or donor lymphocyte infusion donor (not recorded which). It is not recorded whose cells these are; they may come from a transplant donor. This CDR3 reads CSVKTGVSGELFF. CDR3 nucleotide sequence: TGCAGCGTGAAAACAGGGGTCTCCGGGGAGCTGTTTTTT.